This is a list of T cell receptor beta chains from one sample in a study of spatial heterogeneity in lung cancer. Using its own MiXCR run on the 5' RACE reads, TCRdb lists one record per CDR3 protein. The sample has around 1,000 distinct CDR3 sequences, under 25% seen once. This sample comprised lung tumor tissue, obtained at surgery. The receptors originated from a male donor with early-stage non-small cell lung cancer. Both conserved end residues are part of each CDR3. Each record gives: V gene, D gene, clone size, J gene, CDR3 DNA, CDR3 protein. D genes are given only for firm matches. A row's size may be missing; if present it is once, few, many or a size class.

v_call: TRBV7-9
d_call: TRBD1
clone_size: large
j_call: TRBJ2-5
cdr3_nt: TGTGCCAGCAGCCAACAGGGGGAGACCCAGTACTTC
cdr3_aa: CASSQQGETQYF

v_call: TRBV20-1
d_call: .
clone_size: .
j_call: TRBJ2-3
cdr3_nt: TGCAGTGCTAGCACCAGGAATGAAGCCTCAGATACGCAGTATTTT
cdr3_aa: CSASTRNEASDTQYF

v_call: TRBV10-3
d_call: TRBD2
clone_size: .
j_call: TRBJ2-1
cdr3_nt: TGTGCCATCAGTGGTGTCCCGGGACTAGCGGGAGGTGAGCAGTTCTTC
cdr3_aa: CAISGVPGLAGGEQFF

v_call: TRBV18
d_call: .
clone_size: few
j_call: TRBJ2-3
cdr3_nt: TGTGCCAGCTCACCCCCTTATCGGTCAAGCGCAGATACGCAGTATTTT
cdr3_aa: CASSPPYRSSADTQYF

v_call: TRBV20-1
d_call: TRBD2
clone_size: medium-sized
j_call: TRBJ2-1
cdr3_nt: TGCAGTGCTAGGGCCCGGACTAGTCCCTACAATGAGCAGTTCTTC
cdr3_aa: CSARARTSPYNEQFF

v_call: TRBV5-5
d_call: .
clone_size: few
j_call: TRBJ1-1
cdr3_nt: TGTGCCAGCAGCTTTGGGGGTGGACGATCAATGAACACTGAAGCTTTCTTT
cdr3_aa: CASSFGGGRSMNTEAFF

v_call: TRBV23-1
d_call: TRBD1
clone_size: large
j_call: TRBJ1-6
cdr3_nt: TGCGCCAGCAGCCCGGGACAGGGGGATTCACCCCTCCACTTT
cdr3_aa: CASSPGQGDSPLHF

v_call: TRBV7-9
d_call: .
clone_size: few
j_call: TRBJ1-4
cdr3_nt: TGTGCCAGCAGCGCCTCCGGGCCCTCTAATGAAAAACTGTTTTTT
cdr3_aa: CASSASGPSNEKLFF

v_call: TRBV7-3
d_call: TRBD1
clone_size: .
j_call: TRBJ2-3
cdr3_nt: TGTGCCAGCAGCTCTCATCTGGGACAGGGCGGCACAGATACGCAGTATTTT
cdr3_aa: CASSSHLGQGGTDTQYF

v_call: TRBV29-1
d_call: .
clone_size: .
j_call: TRBJ2-5
cdr3_nt: TGCAGCGTCACCGCCGGGCCCCGGGGGGAGACCCAGTACTTC
cdr3_aa: CSVTAGPRGETQYF

v_call: TRBV19
d_call: TRBD2
clone_size: .
j_call: TRBJ2-7
cdr3_nt: TGTGCCAGTAGTACTTTAGCGGGAGGGGACTACGAGCAGTACTTC
cdr3_aa: CASSTLAGGDYEQYF

v_call: TRBV7-9
d_call: .
clone_size: few
j_call: TRBJ1-1
cdr3_nt: TGTGCCAGCAGCTCCCGGACGGATGAGAACACTGAAGCTTTCTTT
cdr3_aa: CASSSRTDENTEAFF

v_call: TRBV18
d_call: .
clone_size: .
j_call: TRBJ2-7
cdr3_nt: TGTGCCAGCTCACCAGGATCCACCTACGAGCAGTACTTC
cdr3_aa: CASSPGSTYEQYF

v_call: TRBV2
d_call: TRBD2
clone_size: medium-sized
j_call: TRBJ2-7
cdr3_nt: TGTGCCAGCTGGAAGAGCGGGGGTTACGAGCAGTACTTC
cdr3_aa: CASWKSGGYEQYF

v_call: TRBV6-2/TRBV6-3
d_call: TRBD2
clone_size: medium-sized
j_call: TRBJ2-3
cdr3_nt: TGTGCCAGCAGCCGGGGGGGCTGGGCAGATACGCAGTATTTT
cdr3_aa: CASSRGGWADTQYF

v_call: TRBV28
d_call: .
clone_size: large
j_call: TRBJ2-7
cdr3_nt: TGTGCCAGCAGTTACAGGGACTACGAGCAGTACTTC
cdr3_aa: CASSYRDYEQYF

v_call: TRBV14
d_call: .
clone_size: large
j_call: TRBJ2-1
cdr3_nt: TGTGCCAGCAGCCAAGCTAGCACCGACAATGAGCAGTTCTTC
cdr3_aa: CASSQASTDNEQFF

v_call: TRBV7-9
d_call: .
clone_size: .
j_call: TRBJ2-1
cdr3_nt: TGTGCCAGCAGGCCCTTATCAGCGGGCAATGAGCAGTTCTTC
cdr3_aa: CASRPLSAGNEQFF

v_call: TRBV6-5
d_call: TRBD2
clone_size: large
j_call: TRBJ2-3
cdr3_nt: TGTGCCAGCAGTTATTTAGCGGGGGAGCAGTATTTT
cdr3_aa: CASSYLAGEQYF

v_call: TRBV30
d_call: .
clone_size: large
j_call: TRBJ2-2
cdr3_nt: TGTGCCTGGACCTTCGCCGGGGATAACACCGGGGAGCTGTTTTTT
cdr3_aa: CAWTFAGDNTGELFF

v_call: TRBV4-1
d_call: .
clone_size: .
j_call: TRBJ1-1
cdr3_nt: TGCGCCAGCAGCGGCAGGGCCGCTGAAGCTTTCTTT
cdr3_aa: CASSGRAAEAFF

v_call: TRBV7-9
d_call: .
clone_size: few
j_call: TRBJ1-1
cdr3_nt: TGTGCCAGCAGCCAACGCAGGATGGGTGCCCATGGGAGCGCTGAAGCTTTCTTT
cdr3_aa: CASSQRRMGAHGSAEAFF

v_call: TRBV4-1
d_call: .
clone_size: .
j_call: TRBJ2-3
cdr3_nt: TGCGCCAGCAGCCAAGATCGGGCCACAGATACGCAGTATTTT
cdr3_aa: CASSQDRATDTQYF

v_call: TRBV6-6
d_call: TRBD1
clone_size: large
j_call: TRBJ1-5
cdr3_nt: TGTGCCAGCAGAAAACAGGGGTCTCAGCCCCAGCATTTT
cdr3_aa: CASRKQGSQPQHF

v_call: TRBV18
d_call: TRBD2
clone_size: few
j_call: TRBJ2-2
cdr3_nt: TGTGCCAGCTCACCCACTAGCGCCGCGAACACCGGGGAGCTGTTTTTT
cdr3_aa: CASSPTSAANTGELFF

v_call: TRBV18
d_call: .
clone_size: .
j_call: TRBJ2-1
cdr3_nt: TGTGCCAGCTCACCTTCGACAGGAAGAGGGTACAATGAGCAGTTCTTC
cdr3_aa: CASSPSTGRGYNEQFF

v_call: TRBV20-1
d_call: .
clone_size: .
j_call: TRBJ2-2
cdr3_nt: TGCAGTGCTAGGGAGGGGGCGCCGGACACCGGGGAGCTGTTTTTT
cdr3_aa: CSAREGAPDTGELFF

v_call: TRBV7-2
d_call: .
clone_size: .
j_call: TRBJ1-6
cdr3_nt: TGTGCCAGCAGCTTAGAAGGAGTTTGGGCAGGAGATTCACCCCTCCACTTT
cdr3_aa: CASSLEGVWAGDSPLHF

v_call: TRBV7-9
d_call: .
clone_size: medium-sized
j_call: TRBJ1-3
cdr3_nt: TGTGCCAGCAGCTTTAAGCCAGGACAGCCAGGAAACACCATATATTTT
cdr3_aa: CASSFKPGQPGNTIYF

v_call: TRBV7-9
d_call: TRBD2
clone_size: large
j_call: TRBJ2-1
cdr3_nt: TGTGCCAGCAGCTTAGATGTAGCGGGGACTTACAATGAGCAGTTCTTC
cdr3_aa: CASSLDVAGTYNEQFF

v_call: TRBV6-2/TRBV6-3
d_call: .
clone_size: large
j_call: TRBJ2-4
cdr3_nt: TGTGCCAGCAGTTCCACCGGGGGAGCCAAAAACATTCAGTACTTC
cdr3_aa: CASSSTGGAKNIQYF

v_call: TRBV30
d_call: .
clone_size: .
j_call: TRBJ2-1
cdr3_nt: TGTGCCTGGGTTCCGGGACGGCTATACAATGAGCAGTTCTTC
cdr3_aa: CAWVPGRLYNEQFF

v_call: TRBV4-1
d_call: TRBD1
clone_size: large
j_call: TRBJ1-3
cdr3_nt: TGCGCCAGCAGCTACGGACAGGAAGTCTCTGGAAACACCATATATTTT
cdr3_aa: CASSYGQEVSGNTIYF

v_call: TRBV2
d_call: .
clone_size: .
j_call: TRBJ2-7
cdr3_nt: TGTGCCAGTCGGGACGGCCCCAACTACGAGCAGTACTTC
cdr3_aa: CASRDGPNYEQYF

v_call: TRBV7-9
d_call: .
clone_size: large
j_call: TRBJ2-3
cdr3_nt: TGTGCCAGCAGCTTAGAGACCGGACCCCCAGATACGCAGTATTTT
cdr3_aa: CASSLETGPPDTQYF

v_call: TRBV6-5
d_call: .
clone_size: large
j_call: TRBJ2-7
cdr3_nt: TGTGCCAGCAGTTACTCGAAGGGGTCCGAGCAGTACTTC
cdr3_aa: CASSYSKGSEQYF

v_call: TRBV3-1
d_call: TRBD2
clone_size: medium-sized
j_call: TRBJ2-3
cdr3_nt: TGTGCCAGCAGCCAACCCCTTGGACTAGCGGGGCCTTCAGATACGCAGTATTTT
cdr3_aa: CASSQPLGLAGPSDTQYF

v_call: TRBV20-1
d_call: TRBD1
clone_size: few
j_call: TRBJ2-7
cdr3_nt: TGCAGTGCTCTCCTCGGACAGGCAGAGGAATACGAGCAGTACTTC
cdr3_aa: CSALLGQAEEYEQYF

v_call: TRBV27
d_call: TRBD2
clone_size: medium-sized
j_call: TRBJ2-2
cdr3_nt: TGTGCCAGCTGCCGGACTAGCGGAGGCACCGGGGAGCTGTTTTTT
cdr3_aa: CASCRTSGGTGELFF

v_call: TRBV7-9
d_call: TRBD1
clone_size: hyperexpanded
j_call: TRBJ2-5
cdr3_nt: TGTGCCAGCAGCTCGCCGGGACAGGGGAACCAAGAGACCCAGTACTTC
cdr3_aa: CASSSPGQGNQETQYF

v_call: TRBV9
d_call: .
clone_size: medium-sized
j_call: TRBJ2-5
cdr3_nt: TGTGCCAGCAGCGTAGCACCCCAAGAGACCCAGTACTTC
cdr3_aa: CASSVAPQETQYF

v_call: TRBV6-1
d_call: .
clone_size: .
j_call: TRBJ1-5
cdr3_nt: TGTGCCAGCACCCCGAGACAGGATAATCAGCCCCAGCATTTT
cdr3_aa: CASTPRQDNQPQHF

v_call: TRBV6-5
d_call: TRBD1
clone_size: medium-sized
j_call: TRBJ2-7
cdr3_nt: TGTGCCAGCAGTACCGGGACAGCCTACGAGCAGTACTTC
cdr3_aa: CASSTGTAYEQYF

v_call: TRBV7-2
d_call: TRBD1
clone_size: large
j_call: TRBJ1-1
cdr3_nt: TGTGCCAGCAGCTTAGCGCGCAGGGGGGGGACTGAAGCTTTCTTT
cdr3_aa: CASSLARRGGTEAFF

v_call: TRBV4-1
d_call: .
clone_size: medium-sized
j_call: TRBJ2-6
cdr3_nt: TGCGCCAGCACGAGGGCAGGCCCTACGGGGGCCAACGTCCTGACTTTC
cdr3_aa: CASTRAGPTGANVLTF

v_call: TRBV3-1
d_call: TRBD2
clone_size: large
j_call: TRBJ2-1
cdr3_nt: TGTGCCAGCAGCCTTTCTAGCGGGGGGTACAATGAGCAGTTCTTC
cdr3_aa: CASSLSSGGYNEQFF